This T cell receptor beta chain is drawn from a study of lymphopenia after photon versus proton radiotherapy. Germline V gene sequence: CDR1 LGHNT, CDR2 FRNRAP. The ends lost 2 bases at V and 4 bases at J; junction bases unmatched: 9. The CDR3 spans 17 residues. Study findings and constraints: Survival link was tested only in deceased patients; proton benefit remains a possibility. Under photons, naive T cells and diversity fell while effector/memory populations rose. In patients who died, overall survival fell as post-nadir TCR diversity dropped more. After lymphocyte nadir, photon-treated repertoires showed oligoclonal expansion, especially CD8+ Temra.

Data came from immunoSEQ multiplex PCR; TCRdb stores just in-frame clones and leaves some out. The data show 39,000 or so clones, more than 85% seen once. Worth noting for this clone: Its target is not known.

The origin of this receptor is a man aged 60 to 75 with cholangiocarcinoma. The chain carries TRBV12-5 and TRBJ2-1, with TRBD2 matching over 9 bases. The sample was peripheral blood, taken from a patient treated with photon-based radiotherapy. CDR3 nucleotides: TGTGCTAGTGGTTTGTCTCTAGCGGGATCACGTTACAATGAGCAGTTCTTC. Protein: CASGLSLAGSRYNEQFF.